These T cell receptor beta chains were read from a single sample in a study of T cells expressing NK-cell markers. TCRdb reprocessed the 5' RACE reads and keeps a single row for each CDR3 protein, giving no DNA. In all, the sample yields about 460,000 distinct CDR3 sequences. Sequencing was carried out using blood T cells: a sorted CD56 or NKG2C T cell subset, CD4+ or CD8+ T cells, or bulk PBMC T cells (not recorded which). Every receptor here comes from a woman aged 50 to 65 in good health. CDR3s include the opening cysteine and the closing phenylalanine or tryptophan.

TRBJ2-7 | TRBV13 | CASSSNSGRADEQYF
TRBJ1-1 | TRBV29-1 | CSVRQVGTEAFF
TRBJ2-6 | TRBV5-1 | CASSLRIPGQGSSGANVLTF
TRBJ1-1 | TRBV7-8 | CASSLGTQGLKGFHTEAFF
TRBJ2-4 | TRBV29-1 | CSVVGDLVGNIQYF
TRBJ2-5 | TRBV5-1 | CASSFELPQETQYF
TRBJ2-6 | TRBV5-1 | CASSFPLAGANSGANVLTF
TRBJ2-7 | TRBV2 | CASNLRMRYEQYF
TRBJ1-2 | TRBV12-3/TRBV12-4 | CASSPNQGGYGYTF
TRBJ2-1 | TRBV12-3/TRBV12-4 | CASTLGQPYNEQFF
TRBJ1-1 | TRBV5-1 | CASSLGQTNTEAFF
TRBJ2-7 | TRBV19 | CASTLRGQGDYEQYF
TRBJ1-2 | TRBV24-1 | CATREAPYGYTF
TRBJ2-1 | TRBV20-1 | CSARRFGLAGGNEQFF
TRBJ1-6 | TRBV7-8 | CASSSHRGIGSPLHF
TRBJ2-7 | TRBV25-1 | CASSQTGHYEQYF
TRBJ1-6 | TRBV7-9 | CASSEGMLNNSPLHF
TRBJ2-1 | TRBV12-3/TRBV12-4 | CASSLTKTGVSYNEQFF
TRBJ2-2 | TRBV5-1 | CASSSTSGDGELFF
TRBJ2-1 | TRBV7-7 | CASSSLGQGANEQFF
TRBJ1-6 | TRBV25-1 | CASSEYWSGTPLHF
TRBJ2-4 | TRBV12-3/TRBV12-4 | CASSKPIAKNIQYF
TRBJ2-1 | TRBV12-3/TRBV12-4 | CASNAILLAGVENEQFF
TRBJ1-1 | TRBV5-1 | CASSLVPDRGLTGAFF
TRBJ1-2 | TRBV18 | CASSDQGSNYGYTF
TRBJ2-7 | TRBV28 | CASSIGGGAPYEQYF
TRBJ2-4 | TRBV4-1 | CASSQHRGLVNIQYF
TRBJ1-2 | TRBV7-8 | CASSLAGTAKSGYGYTF
TRBJ2-2 | TRBV2 | CASRSGNTGELFF
TRBJ2-5 | TRBV5-1 | CASSLQAGEAETQYF
TRBJ2-3 | TRBV4-1 | CASSQELVAGLTDTQYF
TRBJ2-1 | TRBV20-1 | CSARDVASGSYNEQFF
TRBJ2-3 | TRBV29-1 | CSAGGSGGGPPDTQYF
TRBJ1-6 | TRBV6-2/TRBV6-3 | CASSYFGASSYNSPLHF
TRBJ2-2 | TRBV9 | CASSVDPSGVNTGELFF
TRBJ2-2 | TRBV14 | CASSPPAPTGELFF
TRBJ2-7 | TRBV10-3 | CAIRPPDNVYEQYF
TRBJ2-1 | TRBV12-3/TRBV12-4 | CASSWGASVPLNEQFF
TRBJ2-1 | TRBV4-2 | CASSQGLAGGGYNEQFF
TRBJ2-3 | TRBV12-3/TRBV12-4 | CASRLARVGDTQYF
TRBJ2-3 | TRBV15 | CATSRDERLGGGTDTQYF
TRBJ1-2 | TRBV6-1 | CASSPDLGQTYGYTF
TRBJ2-2 | TRBV7-9 | CASSPRGARTGELFF
TRBJ1-2 | TRBV6-6 | CASSQGQLNYGYTF
TRBJ1-2 | TRBV5-1 | CASSLEWQAGRSYGYTF
TRBJ2-1 | TRBV6-5 | CASSYLREVYYNEQFF
TRBJ1-6 | TRBV12-3/TRBV12-4 | CASSLLTGGESPLHF
TRBJ2-2 | TRBV12-3/TRBV12-4 | CASSGGRWGRYTGELFF
TRBJ2-5 | TRBV27 | CASRGGPLETQYF
TRBJ1-1 | TRBV27 | CATQSFDEAFF
TRBJ2-5 | TRBV12-5 | CASGLVRGMETQYF